One and the same sample provided the 14 T cell receptor beta chains below, sequenced in a study of T-cell memory formation after mild COVID-19. In TCRdb, the 5' RACE reads were re-called with MiXCR into one record per CDR3 protein. Of under 400,000 distinct CDR3 sequences detected, approximately 29% appear once; the ten largest clones hold 13%. The sample comprised PBMCs or a T cell subset sorted from them (not recorded which). Source of these receptors: an adult woman who had mild COVID-19 (a few samples of this study predate the infection). Cell type and time point are not known.

This clonotype appeared a few times. The chain combines TRBV12-3 or TRBV12-4 with TRBJ2-6, with D perhaps TRBD1 (6 bases). The V gene lost 8 bases and the J gene lost 2 bases, with 13 bases spanning the gap. The CDR3 sequence is 15 residues long. This chain's CDR3 is CASSSQGTGANVLTF. CDR3 sequence (DNA): TGTGCCAGCTCATCTCAGGGGACTGGGGCCAACGTCCTGACTTTC.

The chain couples TRBV12-5 to TRBJ1-1; unclear D gene. With 2 bases removed from V and 6 bases from J, the gap between germline ends came to 10 bases. Germline-derived CDR1 and CDR2 are LGHNT and FRNRAP. The CDR3 totals 13 residues. The CDR3 DNA reads as TGTGCTAGTGGTTTGTTTGGGGTGGCTGAAGCTTTCTTT. Its protein is CASGLFGVAEAFF.

Ten or more counts support this clonotype. The chain has TRBV5-6 and TRBJ2-1; no clear D gene. The CDR3 runs 15 residues. V was pared by 2 bases and J by 0 bases, with 9 bases between. From germline, CDR1 is SGHDT and CDR2 YYEEEE. The CDR3 sequence: CASSLSRSSYNEQFF. In DNA, the CDR3 is TGTGCCAGCAGCTTATCCAGGAGCTCCTACAATGAGCAGTTCTTC.

The chain recombines TRBV30 with TRBJ2-1, with D possibly TRBD1 on 6 matching bases. CDR1 and CDR2 from the germline V gene are GTSNPN and SVGIG (reference sequence). V lost 3 bases and J 7 bases, leaving 10 bases between the germline ends. This CDR3 spans 12 amino acids. The CDR3 region is CAWRGRGNEQFF. CDR3 in DNA: TGTGCCTGGAGGGGAAGGGGGAATGAGCAGTTCTTC.

The CDR3 protein is CSVSKGDEQFF. The CDR3 DNA reads TGCAGCGTTTCGAAGGGGGATGAGCAGTTCTTC. The V call is TRBV29-1, the J call TRBJ2-1; a possible D gene is TRBD1 (6 bases). Looked up from germline, CDR1 is SQVTM and CDR2 is ANQGSEA. This CDR3 is 11 amino acids long. V gave up 5 bases and J gave up 8 bases, with 10 bases separating them.

In its sample, this clonotype was seen a few times. This CDR3 reads CATSDSSLYEQYF. For the CDR3, the DNA is TGTGCCACCAGTGATTCCTCCCTCTACGAGCAGTACTTC. V is TRBV24-1 and J is TRBJ2-7; D remains ambiguous. Germline CDR1 reads KGHDR; CDR2 reads SFDVKD. The CDR3 length is 13 residues. Trimming removed 2 bases at V and 3 bases at J, with 7 bases between.

The sample holds a few counts of this clonotype. V gene TRBV5-6 combines with J gene TRBJ1-2, with 9 bases identical to TRBD1. Germline CDR1 and CDR2: SGHDT and YYEEEE. Germline trimming cut 2 bases from V and 8 bases from J; bases unmatched to any gene: 4. This CDR3 region has 13 residues. Written as DNA, the CDR3 is TGTGCCAGCAGCTTCGACAGGGGGGGCGGCTACACCTTC. Amino acid sequence: CASSFDRGGGYTF.

The chain uses TRBV10-3 and TRBJ2-5; TRBD2 aligns across 8 bases. There are 14 residues in the CDR3. Germline assignment: CDR1 ENHRY and CDR2 SYGVKD. V dropped 11 bases and J dropped 2; count of bases not matched to a gene: 10. The CDR3 here is CASRRLATQETQYF. The CDR3 DNA is TGTGCCTCCAGGCGACTAGCGACACAAGAGACCCAGTACTTC.

This clonotype has a count of ten or more. The chain couples TRBV6-2 or TRBV6-3 to TRBJ2-1, with 10 bases identical to TRBD1. This CDR3 contains 14 residues. Trimming cost V 6 bases and J 10 bases; bases outside gene matches: 9. CDR1 is MNHEY and CDR2 is SVGEGT in the germline V gene. CDR3 in DNA: TGTGCCAGCAGCCCGCCGGGACAGGGGAGGGAGCAGTTCTTC. As protein: CASSPPGQGREQFF.

The J gene is TRBJ2-1, the V gene TRBV7-9; possibly TRBD1 or TRBD2 for D (6 bases each). CDR3 size: 15 residues. Germline CDR1 reads SEHNR; CDR2 reads FQNEAQ (reference sequence). Deletions cut 5 bases from V and 7 bases from J, with 18 bases between. Written as DNA, the CDR3 is TGTGCCAGCAGCGGGGGGACATCCGGGTGGAATGAGCAGTTCTTC. Protein product: CASSGGTSGWNEQFF.

The rearrangement uses TRBV7-8 and TRBJ2-1; 15 nucleotides line up with TRBD2. Germline V gene lookup returns CDR1 SGHVS and CDR2 FQNEAQ. The J segment lost 6 bases and the V segment lost 1 base, leaving 7 bases of the junction unmatched. This CDR3 has 18 residues. CDR3 nucleotide sequence: TGTGCCAGCAGCTTAGGGGGACTAGCGGGAGGTTCGAGCAATGAGCAGTTCTTC. Residues: CASSLGGLAGGSSNEQFF.

The genes are TRBV7-2 and TRBJ1-1; D is perhaps TRBD1 (5 bases). The germline CDR1 and CDR2 sequences are SGHTA and FQGNSA. V was trimmed by 2 bases and J by 0 bases, leaving 10 bases between them. The CDR3 sequence is 15 residues long. CDR3 nucleotides: TGTGCCAGCAGCTTAAGAGGGGTTATGAACACTGAAGCTTTCTTT. This gives the protein CASSLRGVMNTEAFF.

The table lists this clonotype with many counts. This chain links TRBV5-1 with TRBJ2-7; D tentatively reads TRBD1 or TRBD2 (5 bases each). The CDR3 extends over 13 amino acids. Trimming pared 4 bases from V and 5 bases from J, leaving 13 bases between. Per germline, CDR1 SGHRS and CDR2 YFSETQ. CDR3 DNA sequence: TGCGCCAGCAGCGTCGGGACGTTAGACGAGCAGTACTTC. This translates into CASSVGTLDEQYF.

The rearrangement uses TRBV20-1 and TRBJ2-7; D might be TRBD2 (5 bases). From germline, CDR1 is DFQATT and CDR2 SNEGSKA (reference sequence). This CDR3 contains 11 residues. The CDR3, as DNA: TGCTCCCGAGGGAGCGCCTACGAGCAGTACTTC. Translating gives CSRGSAYEQYF.